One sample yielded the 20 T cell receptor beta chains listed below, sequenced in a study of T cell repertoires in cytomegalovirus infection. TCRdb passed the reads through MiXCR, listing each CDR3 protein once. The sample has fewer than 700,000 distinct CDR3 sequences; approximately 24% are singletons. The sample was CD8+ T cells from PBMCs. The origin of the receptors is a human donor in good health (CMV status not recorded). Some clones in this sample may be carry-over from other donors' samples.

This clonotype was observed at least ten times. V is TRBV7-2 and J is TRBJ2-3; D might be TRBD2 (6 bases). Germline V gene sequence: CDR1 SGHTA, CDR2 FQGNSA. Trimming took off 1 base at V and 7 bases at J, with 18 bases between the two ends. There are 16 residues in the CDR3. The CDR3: CASSLGVGGRTNTQYF. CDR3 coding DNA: TGTGCCAGCAGCTTAGGAGTGGGGGGACGCACGAATACGCAGTATTTT.

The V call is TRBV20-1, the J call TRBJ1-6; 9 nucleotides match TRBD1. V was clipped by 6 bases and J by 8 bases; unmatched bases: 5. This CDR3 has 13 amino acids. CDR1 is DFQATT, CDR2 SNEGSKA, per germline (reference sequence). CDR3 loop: CSAPGQGDSPLHF. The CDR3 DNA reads TGCAGTGCCCCGGGACAGGGAGATTCACCCCTCCACTTT.

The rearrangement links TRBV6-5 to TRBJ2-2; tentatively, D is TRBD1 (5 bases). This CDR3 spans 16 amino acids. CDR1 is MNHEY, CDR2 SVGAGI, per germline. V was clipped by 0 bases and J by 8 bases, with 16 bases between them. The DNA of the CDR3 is TGTGCCAGCAGTTACTCTCCAGGGTGGGGTGGGGGGGAGCTGTTTTTT. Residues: CASSYSPGWGGGELFF.

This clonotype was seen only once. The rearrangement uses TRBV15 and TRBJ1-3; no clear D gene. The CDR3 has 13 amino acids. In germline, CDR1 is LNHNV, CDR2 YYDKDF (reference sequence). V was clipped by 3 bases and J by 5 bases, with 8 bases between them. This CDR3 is CATSSSYRNTIYF. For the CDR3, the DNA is TGTGCCACCAGCAGTTCATATCGAAACACCATATATTTT.

For the CDR3, the DNA is TGTGCCAGCAGCGTACAGGGGGCTAACACTGAAGCTTTCTTT. Translation: CASSVQGANTEAFF. V usage is TRBV9 and J usage is TRBJ1-1; 8 bases match TRBD1. V was clipped by 1 base and J by 2 bases; unmatched bases: 1. Germline assignment: CDR1 SGDLS and CDR2 YYNGEE. The CDR3 has 14 amino acids.

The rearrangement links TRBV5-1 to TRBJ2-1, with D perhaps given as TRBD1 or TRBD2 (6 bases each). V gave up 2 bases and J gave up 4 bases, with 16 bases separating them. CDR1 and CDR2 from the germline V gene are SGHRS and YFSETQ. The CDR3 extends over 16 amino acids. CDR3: CASSFPPGAGYNEQFF. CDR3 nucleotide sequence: TGCGCCAGCAGCTTTCCCCCGGGGGCAGGGTACAATGAGCAGTTCTTC.

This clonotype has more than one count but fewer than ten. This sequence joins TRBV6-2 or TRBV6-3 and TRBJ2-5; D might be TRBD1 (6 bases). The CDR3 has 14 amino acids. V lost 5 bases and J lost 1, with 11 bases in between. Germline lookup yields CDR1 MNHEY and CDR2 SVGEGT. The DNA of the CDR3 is TGTGCCAGCAGTCGAGAGGACAGCCAAGAGACCCAGTACTTC. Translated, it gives CASSREDSQETQYF.

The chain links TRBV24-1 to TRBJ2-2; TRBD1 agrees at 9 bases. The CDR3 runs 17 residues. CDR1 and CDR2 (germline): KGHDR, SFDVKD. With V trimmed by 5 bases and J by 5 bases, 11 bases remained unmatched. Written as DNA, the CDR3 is TGTGCCACCAGTGGTACCACAGGGGGCGCGCGAACCGGGGAGCTGTTTTTT. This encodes CATSGTTGGARTGELFF.

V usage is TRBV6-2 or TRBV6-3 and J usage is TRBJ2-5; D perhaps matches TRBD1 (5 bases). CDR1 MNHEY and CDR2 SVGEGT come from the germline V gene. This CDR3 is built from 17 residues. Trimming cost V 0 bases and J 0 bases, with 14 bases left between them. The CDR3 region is CASSYSLQVMYQETQYF. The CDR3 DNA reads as TGTGCCAGCAGTTACTCATTACAGGTCATGTACCAAGAGACCCAGTACTTC.

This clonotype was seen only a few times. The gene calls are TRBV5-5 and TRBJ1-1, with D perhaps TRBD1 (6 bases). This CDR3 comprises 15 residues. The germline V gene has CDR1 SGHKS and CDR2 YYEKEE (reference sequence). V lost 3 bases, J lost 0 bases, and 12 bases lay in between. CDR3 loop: CASSWTRGLNTEAFF. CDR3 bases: TGTGCCAGCAGCTGGACCAGGGGATTGAACACTGAAGCTTTCTTT.

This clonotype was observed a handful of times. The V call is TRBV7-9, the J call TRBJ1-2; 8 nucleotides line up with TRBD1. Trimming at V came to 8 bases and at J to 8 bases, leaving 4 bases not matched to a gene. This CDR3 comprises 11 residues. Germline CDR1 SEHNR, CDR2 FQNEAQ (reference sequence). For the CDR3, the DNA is TGTGCCAGCGGACAGGGCTACGGCTACACCTTC. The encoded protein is CASGQGYGYTF.

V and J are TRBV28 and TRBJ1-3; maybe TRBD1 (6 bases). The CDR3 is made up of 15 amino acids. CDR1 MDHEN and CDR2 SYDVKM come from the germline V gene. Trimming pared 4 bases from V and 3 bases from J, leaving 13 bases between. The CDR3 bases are TGTGCCAGCAGTTGGGTACAGGGCAATGGAAACACCATATATTTT. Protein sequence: CASSWVQGNGNTIYF.

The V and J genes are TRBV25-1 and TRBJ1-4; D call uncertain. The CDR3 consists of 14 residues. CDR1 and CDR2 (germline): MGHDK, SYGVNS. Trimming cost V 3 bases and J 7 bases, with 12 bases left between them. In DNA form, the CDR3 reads TGTGCCAGCAGTGATTGGGAGTACGGTGAAAAACTGTTTTTT. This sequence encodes CASSDWEYGEKLFF. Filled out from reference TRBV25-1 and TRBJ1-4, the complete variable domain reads EADIYQTPRYLVIGTGKKITLECSQTMGHDKMYWYQQDPGMELHLIHYSYGVNSTEKGDLSSESTVSRIRTEHFPLTLESARPSHTSQYLCASSDWEYGEKLFFGSGTQLSVL.

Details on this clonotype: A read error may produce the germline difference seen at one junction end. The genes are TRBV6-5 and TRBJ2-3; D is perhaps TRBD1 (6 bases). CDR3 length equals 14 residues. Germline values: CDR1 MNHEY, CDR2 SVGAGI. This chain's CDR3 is CASSPTGSADMQYF. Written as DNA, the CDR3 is TGTGCCAGCAGCCCGACAGGTTCAGCGGATATGCAGTATTTT.

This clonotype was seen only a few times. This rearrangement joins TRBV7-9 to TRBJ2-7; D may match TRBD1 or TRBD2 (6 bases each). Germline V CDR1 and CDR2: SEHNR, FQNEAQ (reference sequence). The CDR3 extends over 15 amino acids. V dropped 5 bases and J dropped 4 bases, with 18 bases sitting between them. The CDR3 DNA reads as TGTGCCAGCAGCCCCGGAGGGGGTTTCGGGTACGAGCAGTACTTC. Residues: CASSPGGGFGYEQYF.

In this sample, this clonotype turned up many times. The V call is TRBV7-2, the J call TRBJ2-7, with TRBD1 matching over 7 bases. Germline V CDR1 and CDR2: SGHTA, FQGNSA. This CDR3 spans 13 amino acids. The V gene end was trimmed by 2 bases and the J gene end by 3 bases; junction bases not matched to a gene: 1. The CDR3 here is CASSLNRGYEQYV. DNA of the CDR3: TGTGCCAGCAGCTTAAACAGGGGCTACGAGCAGTACGTC.

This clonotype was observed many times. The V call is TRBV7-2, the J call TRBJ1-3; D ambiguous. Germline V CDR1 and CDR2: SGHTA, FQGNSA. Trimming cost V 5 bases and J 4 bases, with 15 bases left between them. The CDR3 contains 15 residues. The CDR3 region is CASSPQAFGGNTIYF. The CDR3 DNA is TGTGCCAGCAGCCCCCAGGCTTTTGGGGGAAACACCATATATTTT.

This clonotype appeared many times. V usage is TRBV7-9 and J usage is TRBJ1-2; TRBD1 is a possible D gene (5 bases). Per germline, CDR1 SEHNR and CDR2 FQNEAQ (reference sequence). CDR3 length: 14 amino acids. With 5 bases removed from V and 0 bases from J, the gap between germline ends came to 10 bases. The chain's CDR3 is CASSRDSANYGYTF. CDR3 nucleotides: TGTGCCAGCAGCCGAGACAGCGCTAACTATGGCTACACCTTC.

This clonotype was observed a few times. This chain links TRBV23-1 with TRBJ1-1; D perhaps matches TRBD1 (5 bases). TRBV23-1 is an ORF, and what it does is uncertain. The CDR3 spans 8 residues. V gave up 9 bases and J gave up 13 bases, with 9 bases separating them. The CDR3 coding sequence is TGCGCCAGTTGGGACGGTTTCTTT. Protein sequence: CASWDGFF.

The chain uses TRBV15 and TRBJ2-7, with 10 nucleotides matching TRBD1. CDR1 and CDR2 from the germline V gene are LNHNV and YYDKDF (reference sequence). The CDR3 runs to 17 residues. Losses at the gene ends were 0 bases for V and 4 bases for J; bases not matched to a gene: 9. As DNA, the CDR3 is TGTGCCACCAGCAGAGATCGGGACAGGGGCAGAAAGTACGAGCAGTACTTC. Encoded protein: CATSRDRDRGRKYEQYF. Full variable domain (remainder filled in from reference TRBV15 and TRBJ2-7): DAMVIQNPRYQVTQFGKPVTLSCSQTLNHNVMYWYQQKSSQAPKLLFHYYDKDFNNEADTPDNFQSRRPNTSFCFLDIRSPGLGDTAMYLCATSRDRDRGRKYEQYFGPGTRLTVT.